The rows below give T cell receptor beta chains drawn from one sample of a study of T cell responses to AZD1222 COVID-19 vaccine. Using immunoSEQ multiplex PCR, the repertoire was profiled, and TCRdb retains in-frame clones only, with some absent. The repertoire has 95,000 to 100,000 clones, about four fifths of them found once; the top ten carry around 14%. Sample: peripheral blood, taken 28 days after the second AZD1222 dose. These receptors were collected from an adult who received the AZD1222 COVID-19 vaccine. CDR3s include the opening cysteine and the closing phenylalanine or tryptophan. Each record gives: V gene, CDR3 protein.

>TRBV5-6
CASSWGLKNIQYF
>TRBV10-2
CAARGRTNTGELFF
>TRBV6-4
CASSEDTFSGNTIYF
>TRBV9
CASSVAARYTGELFF
>TRBV7-3
CASSLGSSGANVLTF
>TRBV6-2/TRBV6-3
CASSYEARGTRDEQYF
>TRBV27
CASRVYLAHEQFF
>TRBV29-1
CSVIRQGGNTIYF
>TRBV5-4
CASSIDRRSGNTIYF
>TRBV6-5
CASRSTGISETFF
>TRBV18
CASSPPTGELFF
>TRBV5-1
CASSSGQTSTNYGYTF
>TRBV2
CASSTGGNQPQHF
>TRBV19
CASSPSREMNTEAFF
>TRBV5-1
CASREAGQGAYEQYF
>TRBV19
CASAGTVNSPLHF
>TRBV10-3
CAIKGDSTYEQYF
>TRBV30
CAWSESTYNEQFF
>TRBV11-2
CASSFSSVSGNTIYF
>TRBV9
CASSVTGTNEKLFF
>TRBV7-6
CASSLIAGGPNEQFF
>TRBV5-1
CASSRTRQGSYEQYF
>TRBV7-2
CASSFWVYNEQFF
>TRBV29-1
CSVRHRMNTEAFF
>TRBV7-9
CASSLSTGVYGYTF
>TRBV6-5
CASRDPGRVTEAFF
>TRBV21-1
CASSKGKWGDPKRGYF
>TRBV14
CASSQVGTSGSSPYF
>TRBV24-1
CATSESNGGDRTDTQYF
>TRBV5-1
CASRPQGPDTEAFF
>TRBV4-3
CASSQSTSGSVTGELFF
>TRBV6-6
CASSLQGRGNTEAFF
>TRBV5-6
CASSLVGYTEAFF
>TRBV6-5
CASSYAGTQGYGYTF
>TRBV13
CASSPGLALETQYF
>TRBV6-5
CASGPQGESRNTIYF
>TRBV6-5
CASRGGSTTNEKLFF
>TRBV14
CASSQARPLASTNEKLFF
>TRBV7-3
CASSLGPTYGYTF
>TRBV7-9
CASSPGQVGYQETQYF
>TRBV11-2
CASSSGGGQGFDEQYF
>TRBV7-9
CASRFGGDQETQYF
>TRBV25-1
CASSGRGVVTGELFF
>TRBV19
CATESRGISNQPQHF
>TRBV5-1
CASSYQTGAPGEQYF